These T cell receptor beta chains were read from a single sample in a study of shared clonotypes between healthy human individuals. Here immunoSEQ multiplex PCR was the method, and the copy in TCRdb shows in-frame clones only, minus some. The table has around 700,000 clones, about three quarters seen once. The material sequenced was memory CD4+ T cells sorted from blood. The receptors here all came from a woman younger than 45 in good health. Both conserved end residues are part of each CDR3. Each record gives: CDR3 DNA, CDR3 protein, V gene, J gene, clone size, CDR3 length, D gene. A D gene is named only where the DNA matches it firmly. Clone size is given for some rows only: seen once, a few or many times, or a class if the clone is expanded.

CDR3 DNA: TGTGCCAGTAGTATAGCTAGCGGGATAGCAGATACGCAGTATTTT
CDR3 protein: CASSIASGIADTQYF
V gene: TRBV19
J gene: TRBJ2-3
clone size: -
CDR3 length: 15
D gene: TRBD2

CDR3 DNA: TGTGCCAGCAGCAGAGGGACGGGGGTGTTCGAAAAACTGTTTTTT
CDR3 protein: CASSRGTGVFEKLFF
V gene: TRBV7-9
J gene: TRBJ1-4
clone size: -
CDR3 length: 15
D gene: -

CDR3 DNA: TGTGCCAGCTCCTCGGAGCGGGAGCAAGGAGAGCAGTACTTC
CDR3 protein: CASSSEREQGEQYF
V gene: TRBV7-9
J gene: TRBJ2-7
clone size: -
CDR3 length: 14
D gene: TRBD2

CDR3 DNA: TGTGCCACCCGACGCGGGCTGTACAATGAGCAGTTCTTC
CDR3 protein: CATRRGLYNEQFF
V gene: TRBV25-1
J gene: TRBJ2-1
clone size: once
CDR3 length: 13
D gene: -

CDR3 DNA: TGTGCCAGCAAATCGAAAGGCAGTCTTGATCAGCCCCAGCATTTT
CDR3 protein: CASKSKGSLDQPQHF
V gene: TRBV6-5
J gene: TRBJ1-5
clone size: -
CDR3 length: 15
D gene: -

CDR3 DNA: TGCGCCAGCAGCTTGGCCGCGGGACTATCATACAATGAGCAGTTCTTC
CDR3 protein: CASSLAAGLSYNEQFF
V gene: TRBV5-1
J gene: TRBJ2-1
clone size: once
CDR3 length: 16
D gene: TRBD2

CDR3 DNA: TGTGCCTGGGGGAGGACTAGCGGGAGTCACGAGCAGTTCTTC
CDR3 protein: CAWGRTSGSHEQFF
V gene: TRBV30
J gene: TRBJ2-1
clone size: -
CDR3 length: 14
D gene: TRBD2

CDR3 DNA: TGTGCCAGCAGCCGTCAACAGGGTCATGGCTACACCTTC
CDR3 protein: CASSRQQGHGYTF
V gene: TRBV9
J gene: TRBJ1-2
clone size: -
CDR3 length: 13
D gene: -

CDR3 DNA: TGTGCCAGTAGCTTTGACGGGCTCTACGAGCAGTACTTC
CDR3 protein: CASSFDGLYEQYF
V gene: TRBV19
J gene: TRBJ2-7
clone size: -
CDR3 length: 13
D gene: -

CDR3 DNA: TGCGCCAGCAGTGACTGGGGGGTTGGTGAAGCTTTCTTT
CDR3 protein: CASSDWGVGEAFF
V gene: TRBV10-2
J gene: TRBJ1-1
clone size: -
CDR3 length: 13
D gene: -

CDR3 DNA: TGCAGCGTTGAATGGGTAGGGGCGAACATTCAGTACTTC
CDR3 protein: CSVEWVGANIQYF
V gene: TRBV29-1
J gene: TRBJ2-4
clone size: -
CDR3 length: 13
D gene: -

CDR3 DNA: TGTGCCAGTAGTATAGAGGGGTCGGAGTACACTGAAGCTTTCTTT
CDR3 protein: CASSIEGSEYTEAFF
V gene: TRBV19
J gene: TRBJ1-1
clone size: -
CDR3 length: 15
D gene: -

CDR3 DNA: TGTGCCAGCAGTGACCACTTATGGAACACTGAAGCTTTCTTT
CDR3 protein: CASSDHLWNTEAFF
V gene: TRBV2
J gene: TRBJ1-1
clone size: -
CDR3 length: 14
D gene: -

CDR3 DNA: TGCGCCAGCAGTGAGCAAGCGGGAGGGCATGGAAATGAGCAGTTCTTC
CDR3 protein: CASSEQAGGHGNEQFF
V gene: TRBV10-1
J gene: TRBJ2-1
clone size: -
CDR3 length: 16
D gene: TRBD2

CDR3 DNA: TGTGCCGTCAGGGTGGGGGCCAAAAACATTCAGTACTTC
CDR3 protein: CAVRVGAKNIQYF
V gene: TRBV30
J gene: TRBJ2-4
clone size: -
CDR3 length: 13
D gene: -

CDR3 DNA: TGTGCCAGTAGGGACAGGGGGCGCGCAGCTGAAGCTTTCTTT
CDR3 protein: CASRDRGRAAEAFF
V gene: TRBV19
J gene: TRBJ1-1
clone size: -
CDR3 length: 14
D gene: TRBD1

CDR3 DNA: TGTGCCAGCAGTGAAGTCCCTGACAGGGGGCAGCCCCAGCATTTT
CDR3 protein: CASSEVPDRGQPQHF
V gene: TRBV6-1
J gene: TRBJ1-5
clone size: -
CDR3 length: 15
D gene: TRBD1

CDR3 DNA: TGTGCCAGCTCATCGGATCCGAGAGACACTGAAGCTTTCTTT
CDR3 protein: CASSSDPRDTEAFF
V gene: TRBV18
J gene: TRBJ1-1
clone size: -
CDR3 length: 14
D gene: -

CDR3 DNA: TGTGCCAGCAAAATGGCCACGAATCAGCCCCAGCATTTT
CDR3 protein: CASKMATNQPQHF
V gene: TRBV27
J gene: TRBJ1-5
clone size: few
CDR3 length: 13
D gene: -

CDR3 DNA: TGTGCCAGCAGTTACTCAGGGTTCAACACTGAAGCTTTCTTT
CDR3 protein: CASSYSGFNTEAFF
V gene: TRBV6-5
J gene: TRBJ1-1
clone size: -
CDR3 length: 14
D gene: -

CDR3 DNA: TGTGCCACATGGACTAGCGGGATTCCCGGGGAGCTGTTTTTT
CDR3 protein: CATWTSGIPGELFF
V gene: TRBV28
J gene: TRBJ2-2
clone size: -
CDR3 length: 14
D gene: TRBD2

CDR3 DNA: TGTGCCAGCAGCTTCCGGGCCCCACGCACAGATACGCAGTATTTT
CDR3 protein: CASSFRAPRTDTQYF
V gene: TRBV5-8
J gene: TRBJ2-3
clone size: -
CDR3 length: 15
D gene: -

CDR3 DNA: TGTGCCAGCAGCCGAGGTGGGGGGAGCAATCAGCCCCAGCATTTT
CDR3 protein: CASSRGGGSNQPQHF
V gene: TRBV6-1
J gene: TRBJ1-5
clone size: -
CDR3 length: 15
D gene: -

CDR3 DNA: TGTGCCAGTAGTATACAGTTGAACACTGAAGCTTTCTTT
CDR3 protein: CASSIQLNTEAFF
V gene: TRBV19
J gene: TRBJ1-1
clone size: -
CDR3 length: 13
D gene: -

CDR3 DNA: TGTGCCAGCAGCTTCCCTCCCGGGGACCAAGAGACCCAGTACTTC
CDR3 protein: CASSFPPGDQETQYF
V gene: TRBV7-9
J gene: TRBJ2-5
clone size: few
CDR3 length: 15
D gene: -

CDR3 DNA: TGCGCCAGCAGCCAAGATCCCCAGGGGACAGGGGGAACGCAGCCCCAGCATTTT
CDR3 protein: CASSQDPQGTGGTQPQHF
V gene: TRBV4-1
J gene: TRBJ1-5
clone size: -
CDR3 length: 18
D gene: TRBD1

CDR3 DNA: TGTGCCAGCAGTTTCAGGGTCCCCAATGAGCAGTTCTTC
CDR3 protein: CASSFRVPNEQFF
V gene: TRBV28
J gene: TRBJ2-1
clone size: -
CDR3 length: 13
D gene: -

CDR3 DNA: TGTGCCATCAGTGCTGGTGGCAGGGGTGGTCAGCCCCAGCATTTT
CDR3 protein: CAISAGGRGGQPQHF
V gene: TRBV10-3
J gene: TRBJ1-5
clone size: -
CDR3 length: 15
D gene: -

CDR3 DNA: TGTGCCAGTAGTATAGAACGAGGGACAGGAGGATTAGAGACCCAGTACTTC
CDR3 protein: CASSIERGTGGLETQYF
V gene: TRBV19
J gene: TRBJ2-5
clone size: -
CDR3 length: 17
D gene: TRBD1

CDR3 DNA: TGTGCCAGCAGCTACGGATCTAGCGGGAGCCAACAACATACAGATACGCAGTATTTT
CDR3 protein: CASSYGSSGSQQHTDTQYF
V gene: TRBV11-2
J gene: TRBJ2-3
clone size: -
CDR3 length: 19
D gene: TRBD2

CDR3 DNA: TGTGCCAGCAGTACCCGCCGGGACAGGGGAGAAGCTTTCTTT
CDR3 protein: CASSTRRDRGEAFF
V gene: TRBV6-6
J gene: TRBJ1-1
clone size: -
CDR3 length: 14
D gene: TRBD1

CDR3 DNA: TGTGCCAGCAGGCCCCAGGGGCAGGGGAGCTCCTACGAGCAGTACTTC
CDR3 protein: CASRPQGQGSSYEQYF
V gene: TRBV28
J gene: TRBJ2-7
clone size: once
CDR3 length: 16
D gene: -

CDR3 DNA: TGTGCCAGCAGTTATTCCCAGATGAGAGCAATGAACACTGAAGCTTTCTTT
CDR3 protein: CASSYSQMRAMNTEAFF
V gene: TRBV28
J gene: TRBJ1-1
clone size: -
CDR3 length: 17
D gene: -

CDR3 DNA: TGTGCCAGCAGCCGTGGGACCGAGGGTGCTGAGCAGTTCTTC
CDR3 protein: CASSRGTEGAEQFF
V gene: TRBV7-3
J gene: TRBJ2-1
clone size: -
CDR3 length: 14
D gene: -

CDR3 DNA: TGTGCCAGCAGCAAGGGACACGCGGACACCGGGGAGCTGTTTTTT
CDR3 protein: CASSKGHADTGELFF
V gene: TRBV11-3
J gene: TRBJ2-2
clone size: once
CDR3 length: 15
D gene: -

CDR3 DNA: TGTGCCAGCAGTCAACCCCCAGTCTACAATGAGCAGTTCTTC
CDR3 protein: CASSQPPVYNEQFF
V gene: TRBV25-1
J gene: TRBJ2-1
clone size: few
CDR3 length: 14
D gene: -

CDR3 DNA: TGTGCCAGCAGTTACTCCGGTTCATGGGGAAAACTGTTTTTT
CDR3 protein: CASSYSGSWGKLFF
V gene: TRBV6-5
J gene: TRBJ1-4
clone size: -
CDR3 length: 14
D gene: -

CDR3 DNA: TGTGCCAGCAGTGGGACAGTGAACACTGAAGCTTTCTTT
CDR3 protein: CASSGTVNTEAFF
V gene: TRBV2
J gene: TRBJ1-1
clone size: -
CDR3 length: 13
D gene: -

CDR3 DNA: TGTGCCAGCAGTCGGTCGAACACTGAAGCTTTCTTT
CDR3 protein: CASSRSNTEAFF
V gene: TRBV27
J gene: TRBJ1-1
clone size: -
CDR3 length: 12
D gene: -

CDR3 DNA: TGTGCCAGCACCTCCCCGAAATACTATGGCTACACCTTC
CDR3 protein: CASTSPKYYGYTF
V gene: TRBV28
J gene: TRBJ1-2
clone size: -
CDR3 length: 13
D gene: -

CDR3 DNA: TGTGCCAGCAGCTCCGGTTCTACCACCGGGGAGCTGTTTTTT
CDR3 protein: CASSSGSTTGELFF
V gene: TRBV5-6
J gene: TRBJ2-2
clone size: -
CDR3 length: 14
D gene: -

CDR3 DNA: TGTGCCAGCAGTTCCGGGACAGGGAGGACCCAGCCCCAGCATTTT
CDR3 protein: CASSSGTGRTQPQHF
V gene: TRBV28
J gene: TRBJ1-5
clone size: few
CDR3 length: 15
D gene: TRBD1

CDR3 DNA: TGTGCCAGCAGCTTAGTGTGGGGGAGCTCCTACGAGCAGTACTTC
CDR3 protein: CASSLVWGSSYEQYF
V gene: TRBV7-8
J gene: TRBJ2-7
clone size: few
CDR3 length: 15
D gene: -

CDR3 DNA: TGTGCCTGGAGTCGGCAGGGTGGGTACAATGAGCAGTTCTTC
CDR3 protein: CAWSRQGGYNEQFF
V gene: TRBV30
J gene: TRBJ2-1
clone size: -
CDR3 length: 14
D gene: -

CDR3 DNA: TGTGCCAGCAGCGTAGGCGGGAGGGCCCACGAGCAGTACTTC
CDR3 protein: CASSVGGRAHEQYF
V gene: TRBV9
J gene: TRBJ2-7
clone size: -
CDR3 length: 14
D gene: TRBD2

CDR3 DNA: TGTGCCAGCAGCTTGGGTGAACTAGCGGGGAATGAGCAGTTCTTC
CDR3 protein: CASSLGELAGNEQFF
V gene: TRBV5-4
J gene: TRBJ2-1
clone size: -
CDR3 length: 15
D gene: TRBD2

CDR3 DNA: TGTGCCACCATTCTCGGACCTACGTACACTGAAGCTTTCTTT
CDR3 protein: CATILGPTYTEAFF
V gene: TRBV6-1
J gene: TRBJ1-1
clone size: few
CDR3 length: 14
D gene: -

CDR3 DNA: TGCGCCAGCTCACCGGCCTTGGGGGACTTGGGAACTGAAGCTTTCTTT
CDR3 protein: CASSPALGDLGTEAFF
V gene: TRBV5-1
J gene: TRBJ1-1
clone size: -
CDR3 length: 16
D gene: -

CDR3 DNA: TGTGCCAGCAGCTTATTTCGCGTGGGCACCGGGGAGCTGTTTTTT
CDR3 protein: CASSLFRVGTGELFF
V gene: TRBV7-8
J gene: TRBJ2-2
clone size: -
CDR3 length: 15
D gene: -

CDR3 DNA: TGTGCCAGTAGTATTGCCAACAGGGGTCACCAGCATTTT
CDR3 protein: CASSIANRGHQHF
V gene: TRBV19
J gene: TRBJ1-5
clone size: -
CDR3 length: 13
D gene: TRBD1

CDR3 DNA: TGTGCCAGTAAAATACAGCCCTTTGGGGCCAACGTCCTGACTTTC
CDR3 protein: CASKIQPFGANVLTF
V gene: TRBV6-5
J gene: TRBJ2-6
clone size: few
CDR3 length: 15
D gene: -

CDR3 DNA: TGCAGTGCTCCCAGGGAGTATGGCTACACCTTC
CDR3 protein: CSAPREYGYTF
V gene: TRBV20-1
J gene: TRBJ1-2
clone size: -
CDR3 length: 11
D gene: -

CDR3 DNA: TGTGCCAGCAGCCCCGAAGAGAAGTACGAGCAGTACTTC
CDR3 protein: CASSPEEKYEQYF
V gene: TRBV7-9
J gene: TRBJ2-7
clone size: -
CDR3 length: 13
D gene: -

CDR3 DNA: TGTGCCAGCAGCCAAGAACTCCGGGCGGAGTACAATGAGCAGTTCTTC
CDR3 protein: CASSQELRAEYNEQFF
V gene: TRBV4-2
J gene: TRBJ2-1
clone size: -
CDR3 length: 16
D gene: -

CDR3 DNA: TGCAGCGTTGCCCCCACCGCAACTAATGAAAAACTGTTTTTT
CDR3 protein: CSVAPTATNEKLFF
V gene: TRBV29-1
J gene: TRBJ1-4
clone size: few
CDR3 length: 14
D gene: -

CDR3 DNA: TGTGCCAGTAGTTCCACAGGGGGTTATCAGCCCCAGCATTTT
CDR3 protein: CASSSTGGYQPQHF
V gene: TRBV19
J gene: TRBJ1-5
clone size: -
CDR3 length: 14
D gene: TRBD1

CDR3 DNA: TGTGCCAGTAGACGGGGTTCTTCAACTGAAGCTTTCTTT
CDR3 protein: CASRRGSSTEAFF
V gene: TRBV19
J gene: TRBJ1-1
clone size: -
CDR3 length: 13
D gene: -

CDR3 DNA: TGTGCCAGCAGCCCTAGGGCGGGTTATAGCAATCAGCCCCAGCATTTT
CDR3 protein: CASSPRAGYSNQPQHF
V gene: TRBV7-2
J gene: TRBJ1-5
clone size: -
CDR3 length: 16
D gene: -

CDR3 DNA: TGTGCCAGCAGCCAAGTGGGAGGGACTAGCGGGATTTATGAGCAGTTCTTC
CDR3 protein: CASSQVGGTSGIYEQFF
V gene: TRBV4-2
J gene: TRBJ2-1
clone size: -
CDR3 length: 17
D gene: TRBD2

CDR3 DNA: TGTGCCAGCAGCTTACCTAGCACAGATACGCAGTATTTT
CDR3 protein: CASSLPSTDTQYF
V gene: TRBV7-8
J gene: TRBJ2-3
clone size: few
CDR3 length: 13
D gene: -